The 32 T cell receptor beta chains below all came from one sample that was sequenced in a study of early T cells in non-severe SARS-CoV-2 infection. TCRdb independently ran MiXCR on the 5' RACE reads; one entry per CDR3 protein. The table has 80,000 or so distinct CDR3 sequences, 15% to 19% seen once; the top ten hold around 10%. Sample: whole blood. These receptor sequences come from an adult who was a healthcare worker with PCR-confirmed SARS-CoV-2 infection or an uninfected control (not recorded which).

This clonotype was counted ten times or more. The chain has TRBV6-1 and TRBJ2-7; unclear D gene. Trimming shortened V by 3 bases and J by 2 bases, and 5 bases separated the two germline ends. CDR1 is MNHNS, CDR2 SASEGT, per germline. This CDR3 contains 12 residues. The CDR3 here is CASSDGPYEQYF. As DNA, the CDR3 is TGTGCCAGCAGTGACGGCCCCTACGAGCAGTACTTC.

The chain recombines TRBV6-1 with TRBJ1-1, with D perhaps matching TRBD1 (5 bases). V dropped 7 bases and J dropped 0 bases, with 9 bases sitting between them. This CDR3 is built from 13 residues. The V gene's germline CDR1 is MNHNS and CDR2 SASEGT. In DNA, the CDR3 is TGTGCCAGCAACGGGGGAATGAACACTGAAGCTTTCTTT. As protein: CASNGGMNTEAFF.

The rearrangement joins TRBV15 to TRBJ1-4; the D is unclear. Germline CDR1 reads LNHNV; CDR2 reads YYDKDF (reference sequence). CDR3 size: 12 residues. Trimming took off 8 bases at V and 3 bases at J, with 7 bases between the two ends. CDR3 sequence: CATAQPNEKLFF. DNA for the CDR3: TGTGCCACCGCACAGCCTAATGAAAAACTGTTTTTT.

This clonotype was counted at least ten times. The chain has TRBV19 and TRBJ2-3; 8 bases line up with TRBD2. This CDR3 spans 15 amino acids. The V gene end was trimmed by 5 bases and the J gene end by 4 bases; junction bases not matched to a gene: 8. CDR1 and CDR2 (germline): LNHDA, SQIVND (reference sequence). CDR3 amino acids: CASSSLAGRPDTQYF. CDR3 DNA: TGTGCCAGTAGTTCCCTAGCGGGTCGACCAGATACGCAGTATTTT.

The CDR3 DNA reads TGTGCCAGCAGCTCCCAAGGTAGAGACACAGATACGCAGTATTTT. As protein: CASSSQGRDTDTQYF. The rearrangement joins TRBV21-1 to TRBJ2-3. TRBV21-1 is a documented pseudogene. The CDR3 spans 15 residues.

This clonotype was recorded a few times. The chain is built from TRBV29-1 and TRBJ2-3; D is uncertain. CDR3 length: 10 residues. The germline gives CDR1 SQVTM, CDR2 ANQGSEA. The germline V and J ends were trimmed by 4 bases and 6 bases, with 5 bases remaining between them. CDR3 residues: CSVGGDTQYF. The CDR3 nucleotides are TGCAGCGTTGGTGGGGATACGCAGTATTTT.

V and J are TRBV5-6 and TRBJ2-1, with D perhaps TRBD2 (6 bases). CDR3 length: 15 residues. Germline-derived CDR1 and CDR2 are SGHDT and YYEEEE. The V end lost 0 bases, the J end lost 6 bases, and 13 bases lay between the germline ends. As DNA, the CDR3 is TGTGCCAGCAGCTTGGTGGCCAGGGACTCCAATGAGCAGTTCTTC. Amino acids: CASSLVARDSNEQFF.

The CDR3 DNA reads TGCGCCAGCAGTCAATCCACATGGCGGACCCAGTACTTC. Protein sequence: CASSQSTWRTQYF. J is TRBJ2-5 and V is TRBV23-1; D gene unclear. TRBV23-1 is annotated as an ORF whose role is uncertain. V lost 0 bases to trimming and J lost 7 bases, with 9 bases between them. The CDR3 spans 13 residues.

This clonotype was recorded a few times. This chain joins TRBV20-1 and TRBJ1-1, with 8 positions matching TRBD1. CDR3 length: 17 residues. The V gene end was trimmed by 0 bases and the J gene end by 2 bases; junction bases not matched to a gene: 11. Germline-derived CDR1 and CDR2 are DFQATT and SNEGSKA (reference sequence). CDR3 sequence: CSARDSTGALRNTEAFF. The CDR3 DNA follows: TGCAGTGCTAGAGACTCGACAGGGGCTCTACGTAACACTGAAGCTTTCTTT.

About this clonotype: This could be a read error, since a much larger clone is one nucleotide away. The chain links TRBV7-6 to TRBJ2-1, with D perhaps matching TRBD2 (5 bases). CDR1 SGHVS and CDR2 FNYEAQ come from the germline V gene. Trimming shortened V by 8 bases and J by 3 bases, and 17 bases separated the two germline ends. The CDR3 covers 15 residues. CDR3 sequence reads: CASGSRRADYNEQFF. In DNA, the CDR3 is TGTGCCAGCGGCTCTCGGCGGGCAGACTACAATGAGCAGTTCTTC.

This clonotype was counted between two and nine times. J is TRBJ1-4 and V is TRBV2; D possibly corresponds to TRBD1 (6 bases). Germline V gene lookup returns CDR1 SNHLY and CDR2 FYNNEI. Trimming took 4 bases from V and 16 from J, leaving 13 bases between them. This CDR3 spans 11 amino acids. The DNA for the CDR3 is TGTGCCAGCAGTGTCAAAGAGGGACAGTTTTTT. Residues: CASSVKEGQFF. Variable domain in full (rest from reference TRBV2 and TRBJ1-4): EPEVTQTPSHQVTQMGQEVILRCVPISNHLYFYWYRQILGQKVEFLVSFYNNEISEKSEIFDDQFSVERPDGSNFTLKIRSTKLEDSAMYFCASSVKEGQFFGSGTQLSVL.

This clonotype occurred a few times. This chain connects TRBV3-1 to TRBJ2-4; D possibly uses TRBD1 or TRBD2 (5 bases each). The ends were cut back, 4 bases at V and 3 bases at J, with 13 bases in the middle. The V gene's germline CDR1 is LGHDT and CDR2 YNNKEL (reference sequence). The CDR3 totals 15 residues. CDR3 in amino acids: CASSPSRDVKNIQYF. In DNA, the CDR3 is TGTGCCAGCAGCCCGAGCCGGGACGTCAAAAACATTCAGTACTTC.

V usage is TRBV9 and J usage is TRBJ2-5; a possible D gene is TRBD2 (6 bases). The CDR3 covers 14 residues. The ends were cut back, 2 bases at V and 0 bases at J, with 8 bases in the middle. Germline assignment: CDR1 SGDLS and CDR2 YYNGEE. DNA for the CDR3: TGTGCCAGCAGCGTCAGCGGGTACCAAGAGACCCAGTACTTC. Its protein is CASSVSGYQETQYF.

V and J are TRBV4-2 and TRBJ2-3; 10 bases fit TRBD2. With V trimmed by 0 bases and J by 4 bases, 1 base remained unmatched. CDR1 is LGHNA, CDR2 YNFKEQ, per germline. This CDR3 contains 15 residues. This CDR3 reads CASSQEAGGPDTQYF. CDR3 sequence (DNA): TGTGCCAGCAGCCAAGAAGCGGGGGGGCCAGATACGCAGTATTTT.

CDR3 protein: CASSPGTVNSPLHF. CDR3 in DNA: TGTGCCAGCAGCCCGGGGACAGTAAATTCACCCCTCCACTTT. The V call is TRBV7-9, the J call TRBJ1-6, with 7 bases that match TRBD1. V shed 5 bases and J 7 bases; nucleotides not matched to a gene: 5. The germline V gene has CDR1 SEHNR and CDR2 FQNEAQ (reference sequence). This CDR3 contains 14 residues.

This chain connects TRBV5-1 to TRBJ1-4; D not certain. Germline V gene sequence: CDR1 SGHRS, CDR2 YFSETQ. The CDR3 consists of 13 residues. The ends were cut back, 3 bases at V and 3 bases at J, with 6 bases in the middle. CDR3 sequence (DNA): TGCGCCAGCAGCTACAGCTCTAATGAAAAACTGTTTTTT. It yields the protein CASSYSSNEKLFF.

This clonotype was recorded a few times. The J gene is TRBJ2-5, the V gene TRBV19, with D possibly matching TRBD1 (6 bases). This CDR3 has 15 residues. V was trimmed by 9 bases and J by 4 bases, leaving 21 bases between them. Germline CDR1 LNHDA, CDR2 SQIVND (reference sequence). This chain's CDR3 is CASRGSGMGAETQYF. CDR3 coding DNA: TGTGCCAGCCGTGGGTCGGGAATGGGGGCAGAGACCCAGTACTTC.

This clonotype was recorded once. Here the CDR3 reads CASSVVSNYGYTF. The CDR3 DNA reads as TGTGCCAGCAGCGTAGTCTCTAACTATGGCTACACCTTC. The chain carries TRBV9 and TRBJ1-2; D not resolved. Germline V gives CDR1 SGDLS, CDR2 YYNGEE. This CDR3 is built from 13 residues. V was trimmed by 0 bases and J by 0 bases, leaving 3 bases between them. Full variable domain (missing parts from reference TRBV9 and TRBJ1-2): DSGVTQTPKHLITATGQRVTLRCSPRSGDLSVYWYQQSLDQGLQFLIQYYNGEERAKGNILERFSAQQFPDLHSELNLSSLELGDSALYFCASSVVSNYGYTFGSGTRLTVV.

This chain uses TRBV9 with TRBJ2-1; D is unresolved. Germline CDR1 and CDR2: SGDLS and YYNGEE. Trimming pared 0 bases from V and 0 bases from J, leaving 10 bases between. This CDR3 is built from 16 residues. In DNA, the CDR3 is TGTGCCAGCAGCGTAGCTTCCGGGCCCTCCTACAATGAGCAGTTCTTC. Translated: CASSVASGPSYNEQFF. Full variable domain (missing parts from reference TRBV9 and TRBJ2-1): DSGVTQTPKHLITATGQRVTLRCSPRSGDLSVYWYQQSLDQGLQFLIQYYNGEERAKGNILERFSAQQFPDLHSELNLSSLELGDSALYFCASSVASGPSYNEQFFGPGTRLTVL.

The chain carries TRBV18 and TRBJ1-4, with 9 bases aligning to TRBD1. Germline-derived CDR1 and CDR2 are KGHSH and LQKENI. V lost 6 bases, J lost 5 bases, and 7 bases stayed unmatched. This CDR3 comprises 15 residues. CDR3 sequence (DNA): TGTGCCAGCTCGCAAATACAGGGGGCGAATGAAAAACTGTTTTTT. Protein product: CASSQIQGANEKLFF.

The rearrangement links TRBV6-2 or TRBV6-3 to TRBJ2-7; D remains ambiguous. Germline V lookup: CDR1 MNHEY, CDR2 SVGEGT. The germline V and J ends were trimmed by 5 bases and 5 bases, with 16 bases remaining between them. The CDR3 has 14 amino acids. CDR3 DNA: TGTGCCAGCAGTACTCGGAACCCGCGGAACGAGCAGTACTTC. Translated: CASSTRNPRNEQYF.

This clonotype was detected a few times. The genes are TRBV5-4 and TRBJ2-1, with no clear D. Trimming took 0 bases from V and 3 from J, leaving 4 bases between them. Per the germline V gene, CDR1 is SGHNT and CDR2 is YYREEE (reference sequence). The CDR3 has 13 residues. Written as DNA, the CDR3 is TGTGCCAGCAGCTTGGATCGCTACAATGAGCAGTTCTTC. Translated, it gives CASSLDRYNEQFF. Full variable domain (rest looked up from reference TRBV5-4 and TRBJ2-1): ETGVTQSPTHLIKTRGQQVTLRCSSQSGHNTVSWYQQALGQGPQFIFQYYREEENGRGNFPPRFSGLQFPNYSSELNVNALELDDSALYLCASSLDRYNEQFFGPGTRLTVL.

The CDR3 DNA reads as TGCAGTGCTAGAGGCGGGGATCTCTCTGGAAACACCATATATTTT. Translation gives CSARGGDLSGNTIYF. The chain links TRBV20-1 to TRBJ1-3; no definite D call. There are 15 residues in the CDR3. The V and J ends lost 1 base and 0 bases respectively, with 10 bases between them. From germline, CDR1 is DFQATT and CDR2 SNEGSKA (reference sequence).

This clonotype has just a few counts. The chain employs TRBV5-4 and TRBJ2-3; unclear D gene. Trimming took off 0 bases at V and 4 bases at J, with 18 bases between the two ends. CDR3 length: 17 residues. CDR1 is SGHNT, CDR2 YYREEE, per germline (reference sequence). The CDR3 here is CASSLGATLNWADTQYF. For the CDR3, the DNA is TGTGCCAGCAGCTTGGGGGCCACTCTCAATTGGGCAGATACGCAGTATTTT.

The rearrangement uses TRBV14 and TRBJ2-3; 7 nucleotides align to TRBD2. The CDR3 loop spans 17 amino acids. Germline V CDR1 and CDR2: SGHDN, FVKESK. Trimming took 1 base from V and 6 from J; bases not matched to a gene: 13. The CDR3 sequence: CASSQVVGLVGMDTQYF. CDR3 nucleotides: TGTGCCAGCAGCCAAGTAGTAGGACTAGTCGGGATGGATACGCAGTATTTT.

V usage is TRBV20-1 and J usage is TRBJ1-2, with D possibly being TRBD1 (6 bases). CDR3 length: 14 residues. Trimming pared 3 bases from V and 7 bases from J, leaving 18 bases between. Per the germline V gene, CDR1 is DFQATT and CDR2 is SNEGSKA (reference sequence). CDR3: CSARGHPLEGGYTF. The CDR3 DNA follows: TGCAGTGCTAGGGGACACCCCTTGGAGGGTGGCTACACCTTC.

This sequence joins TRBV12-5 and TRBJ2-7; 13 nucleotides agree with TRBD2. The V and J ends lost 9 bases and 5 bases, in that order; junction bases with no gene match: 7. CDR1 is LGHNT and CDR2 is FRNRAP in the germline V gene. The CDR3 totals 14 residues. The CDR3 DNA reads TGTGCTAGCCTACGAGGGACTAGCGGGAACGAGCAGTACTTC. Its protein product is CASLRGTSGNEQYF.

The sample holds a few counts of this clonotype. The CDR3: CAPPPFANTGELFF. The CDR3 DNA reads as TGTGCCCCTCCACCGTTCGCGAACACCGGGGAGCTGTTTTTT. The V call is TRBV7-9, the J call TRBJ2-2; D ambiguous. This CDR3 contains 14 residues. Trimming pared 11 bases from V and 0 bases from J, leaving 13 bases between. Germline V gives CDR1 SEHNR, CDR2 FQNEAQ (reference sequence).

J is TRBJ2-2 and V is TRBV4-1; unclear D gene. Germline lookup yields CDR1 MGHRA and CDR2 YSYEKL. The CDR3 sequence is 14 residues long. Trimming removed 0 bases from V and 5 bases from J, with 7 bases in between. Here the CDR3 DNA reads TGCGCCAGCAGCCAAGATCACGGGACCGGGGAGCTGTTTTTT. The encoded protein is CASSQDHGTGELFF.

This clonotype was detected many times. This chain links TRBV20-1 with TRBJ2-7; TRBD2 matches 9 bases. CDR1 DFQATT and CDR2 SNEGSKA come from the germline V gene (reference sequence). This CDR3 is 16 amino acids long. Germline trimming cut 5 bases from V and 1 base from J; bases unmatched to any gene: 12. The CDR3 here is CSAQGTLAGVSYEQYF. The CDR3 nucleotides read TGCAGTGCTCAGGGGACCTTAGCGGGAGTATCCTACGAGCAGTACTTC.

The rearrangement uses TRBV6-1 and TRBJ2-3; TRBD2 matches 8 bases. J lost 5 bases, V lost 8 bases, and 6 bases had no gene match. Germline values: CDR1 MNHNS, CDR2 SASEGT. The CDR3 length is 13 residues. CDR3 sequence (DNA): TGTGCCAGCCGGCCAGCGGGGGAAGATACGCAGTATTTT. It translates to CASRPAGEDTQYF.

This clonotype was observed a handful of times. The V and J genes are TRBV29-1 and TRBJ2-7; D gene ambiguous. V was cut by 2 bases and J by 0 bases, with 8 bases left in between. This CDR3 has 13 amino acids. CDR1 is SQVTM, CDR2 ANQGSEA, per germline. CDR3 bases: TGCAGCGTTGAAAAAGAATTCTCCTACGAGCAGTACTTC. Translated, it gives CSVEKEFSYEQYF.